This is a list of T cell receptor beta chains from one sample in a study of blood T cell repertoires in COVID-19. Clones were sequenced by immunoSEQ multiplex PCR, and TCRdb holds only the in-frame ones, with some missing. In the table there are under 450,000 clones, approximately 77% of which are singletons. Sequenced input: peripheral blood. Receptor source: a human donor with acute or convalescent COVID-19. The donor label of this sample is uncertain. CDR3s include the opening cysteine and the closing phenylalanine or tryptophan. Fields, in order: J gene, V gene, D gene, clone size, CDR3 protein, CDR3 DNA. A D gene is named only where the DNA matches it firmly. Size is stated for part of the rows, as once, few or many counts, or as a class when the clone is expanded.

j_call: TRBJ1-1; v_call: TRBV5-1; d_call: TRBD1; clone_size: -; cdr3_aa: CASSTTGGWTEAFF; cdr3_nt: TGCGCCAGCAGCACCACAGGGGGCTGGACTGAAGCTTTCTTT
j_call: TRBJ1-2; v_call: TRBV19; d_call: -; clone_size: -; cdr3_aa: CASSIWQGGNYGYTF; cdr3_nt: TGTGCCAGTAGTATATGGCAGGGCGGTAACTATGGCTACACCTTC
j_call: TRBJ2-1; v_call: TRBV11-2; d_call: -; clone_size: -; cdr3_aa: CASSFVAASYNEQFF; cdr3_nt: TGTGCCAGCAGCTTCGTAGCGGCCAGCTACAATGAGCAGTTCTTC
j_call: TRBJ2-7; v_call: TRBV2; d_call: -; clone_size: -; cdr3_aa: CASRGARSYEQYF; cdr3_nt: TGTGCCAGCCGGGGGGCGCGGTCCTACGAGCAGTACTTC
j_call: TRBJ1-1; v_call: TRBV18; d_call: -; clone_size: -; cdr3_aa: CASSPGLNTEAFF; cdr3_nt: TGTGCCAGCTCCCCCGGGTTGAACACTGAAGCTTTCTTT
j_call: TRBJ2-5; v_call: TRBV5-5; d_call: TRBD1; clone_size: -; cdr3_aa: CASSLQGFQETQYF; cdr3_nt: TGTGCCAGCAGCTTACAGGGGTTCCAAGAGACCCAGTACTTC
j_call: TRBJ2-1; v_call: TRBV6-5; d_call: TRBD1; clone_size: -; cdr3_aa: CASSFGQGNEQFF; cdr3_nt: TGTGCCAGCAGTTTCGGACAGGGGAATGAGCAGTTCTTC
j_call: TRBJ1-2; v_call: TRBV29-1; d_call: TRBD1; clone_size: -; cdr3_aa: CSVGGQADGYTF; cdr3_nt: TGCAGCGTTGGGGGACAGGCTGATGGCTACACCTTC
j_call: TRBJ1-4; v_call: TRBV5-5; d_call: -; clone_size: -; cdr3_aa: CASSPTAGDEKLFF; cdr3_nt: TGTGCCAGCAGCCCTACGGCGGGGGACGAAAAACTGTTTTTT
j_call: TRBJ1-5; v_call: TRBV28; d_call: TRBD1; clone_size: once; cdr3_aa: CASSLQTGGYQPQHF; cdr3_nt: TGTGCCAGCAGTTTGCAGACAGGGGGCTATCAGCCCCAGCATTTT
j_call: TRBJ1-2; v_call: TRBV7-2; d_call: -; clone_size: -; cdr3_aa: CASSFGGPGGYTF; cdr3_nt: TGTGCCAGCAGCTTCGGAGGGCCGGGCGGCTACACCTTC